The source of this T cell receptor (beta chain) is a study of identical twins. Study results and limitations: Fewer insertions characterized abundant cord blood beta clonotypes, whereas memory repertoires showed none.

This clonotype turned up a few times. Its antigen remains unknown. MiXCR, applied by TCRdb to the 5' RACE reads, yields one record per CDR3 protein. Here the sample spans some 330,000 distinct CDR3 sequences, about 9% being singletons. The TCR sequence derives from a woman aged 50 to 60 in good health. The specimen was naive T cells sorted from blood.

CDR3 DNA: TGCAGCGTTGAGGTTGAGACCCAGTACTTC. Amino acids: CSVEVETQYF. V usage is TRBV29-1 and J usage is TRBJ2-5; no definite D call. This CDR3 has 10 residues. Trimming cost V 3 bases and J 5 bases, with 4 bases left between them. CDR1 and CDR2 from the germline V gene are SQVTM and ANQGSEA.